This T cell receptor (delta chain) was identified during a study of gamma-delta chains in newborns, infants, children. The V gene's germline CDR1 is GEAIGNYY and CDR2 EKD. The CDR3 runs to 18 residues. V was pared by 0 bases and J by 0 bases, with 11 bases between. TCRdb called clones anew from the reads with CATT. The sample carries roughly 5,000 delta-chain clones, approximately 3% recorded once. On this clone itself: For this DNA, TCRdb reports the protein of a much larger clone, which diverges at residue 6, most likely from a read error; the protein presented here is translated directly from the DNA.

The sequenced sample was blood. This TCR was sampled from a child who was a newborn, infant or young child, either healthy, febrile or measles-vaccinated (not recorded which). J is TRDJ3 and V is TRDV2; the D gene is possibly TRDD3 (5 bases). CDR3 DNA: TGTGCCTGTGACACCAGATGGGGCCCCTCCTGGGACACCCGACAGATGTTTTTC. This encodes CACDTRWGPSWDTRQMFF.